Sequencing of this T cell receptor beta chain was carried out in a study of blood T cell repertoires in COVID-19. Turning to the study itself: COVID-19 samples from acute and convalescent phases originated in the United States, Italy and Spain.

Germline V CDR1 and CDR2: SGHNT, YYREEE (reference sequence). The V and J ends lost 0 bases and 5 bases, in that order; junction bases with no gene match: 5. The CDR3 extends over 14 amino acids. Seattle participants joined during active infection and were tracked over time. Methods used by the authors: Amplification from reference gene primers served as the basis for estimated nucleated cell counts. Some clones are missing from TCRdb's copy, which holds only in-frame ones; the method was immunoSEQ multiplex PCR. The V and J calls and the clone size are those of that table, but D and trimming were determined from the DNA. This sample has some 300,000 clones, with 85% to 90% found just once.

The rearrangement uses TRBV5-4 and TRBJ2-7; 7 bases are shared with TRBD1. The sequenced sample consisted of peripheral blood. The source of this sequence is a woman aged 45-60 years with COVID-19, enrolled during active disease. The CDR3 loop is CASSLGDRVNEQYF. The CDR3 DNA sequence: TGTGCCAGCAGCTTGGGTGACAGGGTAAACGAGCAGTACTTC.